The clone carrying this T cell receptor beta chain was counted a single time. The sample comes from a study of blood T cell repertoires in COVID-19. The wider study: From T cells, B-cell-depleted T cells, or PBMCs came the material, which was cDNA or gDNA.

Germline CDR1 reads SGDLS; CDR2 reads YYNGEE. The CDR3 is 15 amino acids. Between the trimmed V and J ends, which lost 4 bases and 2 bases, there was a span of 16 bases. Per the study methods: Nucleated cell number was recorded as an estimate derived from reference gene primer amplification. Only in-frame clones appear in the TCRdb table, and some are missing; sequencing was by immunoSEQ multiplex PCR. From that table come the V and J calls and clone size; the DNA was used to work out D and trimming. There are about 250,000 clones in the sample; approximately 91% occur only once, and 2.1% lies in the top ten.

This clonotype was sampled from a woman between 35 and 50 years old who had recovered from COVID-19. This sequence joins TRBV9 and TRBJ2-7; a possible D gene is TRBD2 (6 bases). Input material: peripheral blood. The CDR3 DNA is TGTGCCAGCAGCTACTTGGGGGGAACCCCCTACGAGCAGTACTTC. This codes for CASSYLGGTPYEQYF.